This T cell receptor (beta chain) was observed in a study of memory CD8 T cells in hepatitis C reinfection. For the study at large: Pre-reinfection samples were taken 55 to 20 weeks before detection. Study-wide findings and caveats: Only four to six donors prevented definitive conclusions about public clonotypes.

With 3 bases clipped from V and 7 bases from J, the junction kept 8 bases outside the gene matches. Germline V gene sequence: CDR1 KGHSH, CDR2 LQKENI. The CDR3 covers 15 residues. Concerning this clone: Its antigen is unidentified.

Produced via immunoSEQ multiplex PCR; TCRdb's table is partial and in-frame only. This table holds approximately 50,000 clones, roughly 86% found once. Noted time point: pre-reinfection, 55 to 20 weeks before reinfection detection. Sorted cells were sequenced directly ex vivo without any in vitro expansion. People who inject drugs from Montreal's HEPCO study were the donors. The gene calls are TRBV18 and TRBJ2-1, with 8 positions matching TRBD2. This TCR came from a young man with hepatitis C virus infection. Sequences were obtained from naive CD8+ T cells sorted from blood. The CDR3 protein is CASSPQRESKNEQFF. CDR3 DNA: TGTGCCAGCTCACCTCAGCGGGAGTCAAAAAATGAGCAGTTCTTC.